Below, one T cell receptor beta chain is given with its context. Ten or more counts support this clonotype. Its cognate antigen has yet to be identified. The input lacks base qualities; no much larger clone sits a single base away. Preparation of the library involved PCR. The run used an Illumina HiSeq 2500. TCR library preparation used molecular barcoding, with unique molecular identifiers applied to normalize quantification of the TCRbeta repertoire. TCRdb took the public reads, trimmed them with fastp at Q25, ran MiXCR for clone calling and kept in-frame beta chains. CDR3 protein sequences are deduplicated, and each keeps its most common genes and DNA. The sample table lists 140,000 or so distinct CDR3 sequences, roughly 8.8% of them with a count of one. The ten most abundant clones make up over 15% of the sample. Via the germline V gene, CDR1 is SQVTM and CDR2 ANQGSEA. The trim is 3 bases for V and 0 bases for J, with a gap of 9 bases between the germline ends. Measured from the cysteine to the phenylalanine, the CDR3 is 15 residues long. Just CDR3 DNA is preserved here, 45 bases in frame from base 1.

This specimen belongs to a study of T-cell reconstitution after alpha-beta-depleted transplantation in children (dated by TCRdb to the mid-2010s). Context from the whole study: Using TCR repertoire profiling, the study quantitatively followed how T-cell immune reconstitution unfolded in children after TCRalphabeta/CD19-depleted allogeneic hematopoietic cell transplantation. On the study overall, not on this receptor specifically: The apparently early recovery of alphabetaT-cell counts about two months after transplant reportedly depended on only several hundred rapidly expanded clones that came from non-depleted graft cells. In some patients, high TCRbeta diversity at day 60 was attributed to recipient T cells and intrathymic progenitors that had survived conditioning. Hyperexpanded clone frequencies declined over subsequent months; after one year, T-cell counts and TCRbeta diversity were mostly attributed to newly produced T cells.

Sample treatment or condition, as interpreted from the label and publication: allogeneic hematopoietic cell transplantation with graft depleted of TCRalphabeta T cells and CD19 B cells. TCRalphabeta/CD19-depleted allogeneic hematopoietic cell grafts were given to the transplant recipients, all of whom were children. Sequencing used PBMCs, mostly from graft donor cells, obtained 180 days after TCRalphabeta/CD19-depleted stem cell transplant. This clonotype was obtained from a female patient between 2 and 10 years old who had a stem cell transplant for congenital amegakaryocytic thrombocytopenia, so the T cells may come from the graft donor. The sequence links TRBV29-1 to TRBJ2-6; the D gene is perhaps TRBD1, on 5 matching bases. The nucleotide sequence is given as TGCAGCGTTGACCCTGGACACTCTGGGGCCAACGTCCTGACTTTC. Its translation is CSVDPGHSGANVLTF.